Described below is a single T cell receptor beta chain sequence and its context. Antigen: not known. The data were obtained in a study of T cell responses to AZD1222 COVID-19 vaccine. Study-level information: Second-dose recipients at about 4 or about 12 weeks were treated as one pooled group.

CDR1 and CDR2 from the germline V gene are SGDLS and YYNGEE. The V and J ends lost 0 bases and 3 bases respectively, with 7 bases between them. The CDR3 is 13 residues long. Sequenced by immunoSEQ multiplex PCR; TCRdb stores in-frame clones only, minus some. The repertoire includes 150,000 or so clones, 90% of them detected once, and about 2% sits in the top ten. Findings and limits, study-wide: Only after the peak T cell response were repertoires sampled. Only five to seven AZD1222 recipients tested seropositive at baseline. Clonal diversity may have been underestimated, and the donors were mostly white British, with more females than males.

Sequencing was performed on peripheral blood, taken on day 0 of AZD1222 vaccination. The sequence was obtained from an adult in good health. The V call is TRBV9, the J call TRBJ2-7; D call uncertain. DNA of the CDR3: TGTGCCAGCAGCGTAGGGCAAAACTACGAGCAGTACTTC. Its protein product is CASSVGQNYEQYF.